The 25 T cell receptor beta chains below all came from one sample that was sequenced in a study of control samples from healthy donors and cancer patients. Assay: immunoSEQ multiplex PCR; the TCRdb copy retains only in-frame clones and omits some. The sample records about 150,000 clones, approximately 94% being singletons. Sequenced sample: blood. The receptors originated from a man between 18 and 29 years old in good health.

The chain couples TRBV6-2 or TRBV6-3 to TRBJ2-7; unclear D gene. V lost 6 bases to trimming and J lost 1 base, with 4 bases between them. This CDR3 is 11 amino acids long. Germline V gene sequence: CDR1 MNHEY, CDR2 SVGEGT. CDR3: CASSHSYEQYF. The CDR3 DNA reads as TGTGCCAGCAGCCATTCCTACGAGCAGTACTTC.

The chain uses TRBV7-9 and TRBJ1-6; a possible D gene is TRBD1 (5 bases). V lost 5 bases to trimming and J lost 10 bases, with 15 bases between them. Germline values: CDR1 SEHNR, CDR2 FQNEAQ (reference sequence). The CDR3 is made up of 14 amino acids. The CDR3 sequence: CASSPAISGSPLHF. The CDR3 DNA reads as TGTGCCAGCAGCCCAGCAATATCAGGGTCACCCCTCCACTTT.

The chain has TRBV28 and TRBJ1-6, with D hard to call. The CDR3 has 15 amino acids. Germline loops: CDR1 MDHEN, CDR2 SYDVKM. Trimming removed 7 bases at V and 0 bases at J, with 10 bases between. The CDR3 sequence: CASIPQSSYNSPLHF. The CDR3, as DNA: TGTGCCAGCATCCCCCAAAGCTCCTATAATTCACCCCTCCACTTT.

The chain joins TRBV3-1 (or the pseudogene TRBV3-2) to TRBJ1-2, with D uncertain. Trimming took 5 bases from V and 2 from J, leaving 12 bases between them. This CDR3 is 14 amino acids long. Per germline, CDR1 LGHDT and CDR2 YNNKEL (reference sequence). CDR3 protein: CASSEKRTNYGYTF. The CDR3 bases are TGTGCCAGCAGCGAGAAACGTACCAACTATGGCTACACCTTC.

CDR3 coding DNA: TGCGCCAGCAGCTTGGTCCGAGGTGAGCAGTACTTC. It translates to CASSLVRGEQYF. V usage is TRBV5-1 and J usage is TRBJ2-7; the D is unclear. The V end was cut by 0 bases, the J end by 7 bases, with 8 bases between. The CDR3 consists of 12 residues. Germline CDR1 is SGHRS and CDR2 is YFSETQ.

CDR3 protein: CASSLTAWGASDSNTEAFF. CDR3 in DNA: TGTGCCAGCAGCTTAACCGCCTGGGGCGCGAGCGACTCGAACACTGAAGCTTTCTTT. The J gene is TRBJ1-1, the V gene TRBV11-3; D is possibly TRBD1 (5 bases). Germline V CDR1 and CDR2: SGHNT, YENEEA. Trimming left V 2 bases short and J 1 base short, with 23 bases between. CDR3 length equals 19 residues.

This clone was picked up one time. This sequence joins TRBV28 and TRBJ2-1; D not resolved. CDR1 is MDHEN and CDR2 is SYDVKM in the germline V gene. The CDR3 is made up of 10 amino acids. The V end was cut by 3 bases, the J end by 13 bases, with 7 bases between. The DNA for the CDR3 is TGTGCCAGCAGTTTCGGGCCACAGTTCTTC. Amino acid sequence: CASSFGPQFF.

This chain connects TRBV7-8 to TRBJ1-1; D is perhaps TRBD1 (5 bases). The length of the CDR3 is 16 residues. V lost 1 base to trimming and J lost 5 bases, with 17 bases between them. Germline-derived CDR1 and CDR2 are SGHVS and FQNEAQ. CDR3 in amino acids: CASSLGWGREKTEAFF. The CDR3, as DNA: TGTGCCAGCAGCTTAGGTTGGGGCAGGGAGAAAACTGAAGCTTTCTTT.

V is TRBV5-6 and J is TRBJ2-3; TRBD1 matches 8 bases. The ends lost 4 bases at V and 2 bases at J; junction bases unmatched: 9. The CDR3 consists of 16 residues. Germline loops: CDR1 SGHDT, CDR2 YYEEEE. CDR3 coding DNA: TGTGCCAGCAGCACCGGACAGGGACTTCCCACAGATACGCAGTATTTT. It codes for CASSTGQGLPTDTQYF.

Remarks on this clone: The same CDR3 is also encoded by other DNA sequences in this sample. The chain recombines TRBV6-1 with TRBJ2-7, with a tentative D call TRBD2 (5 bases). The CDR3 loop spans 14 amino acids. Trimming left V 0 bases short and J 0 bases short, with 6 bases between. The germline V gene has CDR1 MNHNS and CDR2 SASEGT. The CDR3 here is CASSEAGSSYEQYF. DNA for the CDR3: TGTGCCAGCAGTGAAGCGGGGAGCTCCTACGAGCAGTACTTC.

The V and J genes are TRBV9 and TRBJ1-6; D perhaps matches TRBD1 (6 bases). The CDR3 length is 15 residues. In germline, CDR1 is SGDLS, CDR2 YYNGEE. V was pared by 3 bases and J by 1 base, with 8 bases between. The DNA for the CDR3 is TGTGCCAGCAGCGAAGGGGGTTCCTATAATTCACCCCTCCACTTT. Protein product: CASSEGGSYNSPLHF.

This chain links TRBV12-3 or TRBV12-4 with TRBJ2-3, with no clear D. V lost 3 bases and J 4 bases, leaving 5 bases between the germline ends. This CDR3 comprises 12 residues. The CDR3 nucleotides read TGTGCCAGCAGTTTTTGGCCAGATACGCAGTATTTT. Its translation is CASSFWPDTQYF.

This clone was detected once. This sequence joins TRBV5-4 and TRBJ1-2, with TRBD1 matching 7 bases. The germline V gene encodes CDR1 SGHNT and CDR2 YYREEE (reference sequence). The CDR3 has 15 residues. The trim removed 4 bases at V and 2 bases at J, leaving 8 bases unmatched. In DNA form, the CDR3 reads TGTGCCAGCAGCCGGACAGGACAGAAGAACTATGGCTACACCTTC. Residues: CASSRTGQKNYGYTF.

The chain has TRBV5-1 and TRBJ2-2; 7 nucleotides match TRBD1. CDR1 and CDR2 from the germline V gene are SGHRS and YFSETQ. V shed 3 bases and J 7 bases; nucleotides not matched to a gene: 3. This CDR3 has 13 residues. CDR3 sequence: CASSYRGVGELFF. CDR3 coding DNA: TGCGCCAGCAGCTACAGGGGTGTCGGGGAGCTGTTTTTT. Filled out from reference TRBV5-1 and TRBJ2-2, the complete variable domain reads KAGVTQTPRYLIKTRGQQVTLSCSPISGHRSVSWYQQTPGQGLQFLFEYFSETQRNKGNFPGRFSGRQFSNSRSEMNVSTLELGDSALYLCASSYRGVGELFFGEGSRLTVL.

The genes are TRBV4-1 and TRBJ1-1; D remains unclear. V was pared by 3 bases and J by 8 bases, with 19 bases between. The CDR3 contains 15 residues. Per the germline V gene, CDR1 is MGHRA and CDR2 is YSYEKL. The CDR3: CASSHYNSEAGEAFF. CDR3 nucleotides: TGCGCCAGCAGCCACTACAACAGCGAAGCGGGCGAAGCTTTCTTT.

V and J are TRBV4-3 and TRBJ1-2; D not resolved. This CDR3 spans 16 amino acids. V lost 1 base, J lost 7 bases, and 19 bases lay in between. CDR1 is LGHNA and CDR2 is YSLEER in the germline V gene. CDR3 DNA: TGCGCCAGCAGCCAAGTTGTTCTGTCAAGTAGATTTGGCTACACCTTC. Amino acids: CASSQVVLSSRFGYTF.

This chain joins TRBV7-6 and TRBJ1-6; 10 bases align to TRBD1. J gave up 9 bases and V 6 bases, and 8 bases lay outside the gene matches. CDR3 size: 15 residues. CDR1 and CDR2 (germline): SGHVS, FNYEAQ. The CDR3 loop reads CASRFGQGGGSPLHF. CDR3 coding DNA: TGTGCCAGCAGATTTGGACAGGGGGGAGGTTCACCCCTCCACTTT. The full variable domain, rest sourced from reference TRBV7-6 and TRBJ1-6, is GAGVSQSPRYKVTKRGQDVALRCDPISGHVSLYWYRQALGQGPEFLTYFNYEAQQDKSGLPNDRFSAERPEGSISTLTIQRTEQRDSAMYRCASRFGQGGGSPLHFGNGTRLTVT.

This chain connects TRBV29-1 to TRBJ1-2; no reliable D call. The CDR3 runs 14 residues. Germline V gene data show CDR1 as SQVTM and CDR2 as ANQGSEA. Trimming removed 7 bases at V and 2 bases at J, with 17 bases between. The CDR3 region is CSAQVRGRNYGYTF. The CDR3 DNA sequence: TGCAGCGCCCAAGTCCGGGGTAGGAACTATGGCTACACCTTC.

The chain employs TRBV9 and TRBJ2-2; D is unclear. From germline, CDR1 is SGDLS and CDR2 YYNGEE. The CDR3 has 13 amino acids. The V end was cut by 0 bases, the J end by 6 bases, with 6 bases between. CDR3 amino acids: CASSVESPGELFF. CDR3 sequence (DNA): TGTGCCAGCAGCGTAGAGTCCCCCGGGGAGCTGTTTTTT.

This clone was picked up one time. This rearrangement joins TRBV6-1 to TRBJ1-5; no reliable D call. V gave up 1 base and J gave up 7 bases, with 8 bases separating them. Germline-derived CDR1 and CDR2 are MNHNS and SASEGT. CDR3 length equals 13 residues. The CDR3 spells CASSEVGEQPQHF. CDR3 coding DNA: TGTGCCAGCAGTGAAGTCGGGGAACAGCCCCAGCATTTT.

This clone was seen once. CDR3 protein: CASSLRASGDFYNEQFF. For the CDR3, the DNA is TGTGCCAGCAGCTTAAGGGCTAGCGGGGACTTCTACAATGAGCAGTTCTTC. The rearrangement joins TRBV7-2 to TRBJ2-1, with 9 bases matching TRBD2. The length of the CDR3 is 17 residues. V shed 2 bases, J shed 3 bases, and the junction held 8 bases outside the gene matches. CDR1 and CDR2 (germline): SGHTA, FQGNSA. Combining the CDR3 with reference TRBV7-2 and TRBJ2-1 gives the whole variable domain GAGVSQSPSNKVTEKGKDVELRCDPISGHTALYWYRQSLGQGLEFLIYFQGNSAPDKSGLPSDRFSAERTGGSVSTLTIQRTQQEDSAVYLCASSLRASGDFYNEQFFGPGTRLTVL.

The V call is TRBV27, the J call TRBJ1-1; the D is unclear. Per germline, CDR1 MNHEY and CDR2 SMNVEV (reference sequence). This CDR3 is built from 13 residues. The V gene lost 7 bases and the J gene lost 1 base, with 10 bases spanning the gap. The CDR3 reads CASKGGPNTEAFF. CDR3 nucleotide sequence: TGTGCCAGCAAGGGCGGACCGAACACTGAAGCTTTCTTT.

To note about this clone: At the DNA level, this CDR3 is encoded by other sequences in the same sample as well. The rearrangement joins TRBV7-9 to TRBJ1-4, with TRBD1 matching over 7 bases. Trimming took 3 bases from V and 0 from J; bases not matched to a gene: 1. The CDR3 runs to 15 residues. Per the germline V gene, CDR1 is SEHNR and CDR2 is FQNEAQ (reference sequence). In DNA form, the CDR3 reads TGTGCCAGCAGCTTCGGGACAGCAACTAATGAAAAACTGTTTTTT. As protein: CASSFGTATNEKLFF.

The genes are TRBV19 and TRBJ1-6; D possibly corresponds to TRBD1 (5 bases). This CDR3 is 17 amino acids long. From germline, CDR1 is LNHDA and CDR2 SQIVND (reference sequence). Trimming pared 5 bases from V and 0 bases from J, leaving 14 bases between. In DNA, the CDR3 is TGTGCCAGTAGTTCCCGGGGCCAGAGCTCCTATAATTCACCCCTCCACTTT. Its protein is CASSSRGQSSYNSPLHF.

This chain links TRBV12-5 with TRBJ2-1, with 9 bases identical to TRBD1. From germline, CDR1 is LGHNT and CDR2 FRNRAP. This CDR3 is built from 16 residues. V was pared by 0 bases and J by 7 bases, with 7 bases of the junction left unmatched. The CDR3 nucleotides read TGTGCTAGTGGTTTGGTACCGGGACAGGGATTTAATGAGCAGTTCTTC. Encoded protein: CASGLVPGQGFNEQFF.